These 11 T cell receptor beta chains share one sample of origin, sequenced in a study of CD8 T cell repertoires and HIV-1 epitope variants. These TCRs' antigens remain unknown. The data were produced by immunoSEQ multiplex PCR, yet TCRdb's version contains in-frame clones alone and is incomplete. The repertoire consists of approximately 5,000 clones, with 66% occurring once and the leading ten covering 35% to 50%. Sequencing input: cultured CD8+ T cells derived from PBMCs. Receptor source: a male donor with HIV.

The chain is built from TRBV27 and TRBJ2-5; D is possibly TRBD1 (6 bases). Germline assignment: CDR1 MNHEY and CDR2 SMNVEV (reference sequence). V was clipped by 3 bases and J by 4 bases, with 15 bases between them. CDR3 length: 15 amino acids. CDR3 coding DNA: TGTGCCAGCAGTTTGTCTACAGGGATGGGAGAGACCCAGTACTTC. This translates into CASSLSTGMGETQYF.

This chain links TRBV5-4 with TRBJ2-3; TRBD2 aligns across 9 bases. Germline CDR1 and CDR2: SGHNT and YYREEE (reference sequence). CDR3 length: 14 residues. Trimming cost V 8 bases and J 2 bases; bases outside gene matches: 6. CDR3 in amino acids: CASTSGSSTDTQYF. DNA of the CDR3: TGTGCCAGTACTAGCGGGTCTTCCACAGATACGCAGTATTTT.

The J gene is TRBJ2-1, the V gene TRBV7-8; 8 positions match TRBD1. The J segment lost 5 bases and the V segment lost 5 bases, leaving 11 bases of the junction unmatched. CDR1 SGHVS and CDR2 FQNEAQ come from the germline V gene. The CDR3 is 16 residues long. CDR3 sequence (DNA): TGTGCCAGCAGCCCAGCCCAGGGGGCAAGGCACAATGAGCAGTTCTTC. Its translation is CASSPAQGARHNEQFF. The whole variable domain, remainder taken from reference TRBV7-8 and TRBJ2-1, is GAGVSQSPRYKVAKRGQDVALRCDPISGHVSLFWYQQALGQGPEFLTYFQNEAQLDKSGLPSDRFFAERPEGSVSTLKIQRTQQEDSAVYLCASSPAQGARHNEQFFGPGTRLTVL.

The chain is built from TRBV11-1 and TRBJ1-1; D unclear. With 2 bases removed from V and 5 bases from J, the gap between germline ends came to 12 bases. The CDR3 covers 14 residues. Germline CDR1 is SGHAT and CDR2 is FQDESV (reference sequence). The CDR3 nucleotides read TGTGCCAGCAGCTTAAGGCACACTGGGACTGAAGCTTTCTTT. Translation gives CASSLRHTGTEAFF.

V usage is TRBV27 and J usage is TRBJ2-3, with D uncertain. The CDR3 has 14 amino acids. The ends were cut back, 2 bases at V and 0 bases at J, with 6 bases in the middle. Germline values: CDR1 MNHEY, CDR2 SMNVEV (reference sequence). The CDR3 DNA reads TGTGCCAGCAGTTTACTCCGGAGCACAGATACGCAGTATTTT. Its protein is CASSLLRSTDTQYF.

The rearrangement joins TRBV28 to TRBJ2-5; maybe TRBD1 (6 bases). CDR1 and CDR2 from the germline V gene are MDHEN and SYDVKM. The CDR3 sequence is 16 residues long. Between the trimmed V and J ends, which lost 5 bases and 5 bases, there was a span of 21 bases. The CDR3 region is CASSPYRQDLRETQYF. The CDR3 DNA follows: TGTGCCAGCAGTCCTTACCGACAGGACTTGCGGGAGACCCAGTACTTC.

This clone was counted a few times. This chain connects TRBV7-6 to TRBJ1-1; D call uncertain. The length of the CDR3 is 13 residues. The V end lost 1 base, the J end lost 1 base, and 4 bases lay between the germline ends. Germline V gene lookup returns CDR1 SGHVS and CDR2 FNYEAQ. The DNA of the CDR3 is TGTGCCAGCAGCTTAGGGGAGAACACTGAAGCTTTCTTT. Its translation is CASSLGENTEAFF.

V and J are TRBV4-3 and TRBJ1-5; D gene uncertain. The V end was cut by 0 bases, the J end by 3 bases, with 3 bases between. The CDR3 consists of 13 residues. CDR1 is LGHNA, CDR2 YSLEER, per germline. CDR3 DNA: TGCGCCAGCAGCCAAGACAACAATCAGCCCCAGCATTTT. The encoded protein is CASSQDNNQPQHF.

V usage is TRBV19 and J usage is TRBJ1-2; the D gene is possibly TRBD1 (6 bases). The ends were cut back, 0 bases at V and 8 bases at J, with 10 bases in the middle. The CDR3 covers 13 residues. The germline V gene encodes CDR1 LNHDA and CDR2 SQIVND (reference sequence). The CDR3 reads CASSIDHRAGYTF. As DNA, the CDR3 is TGTGCCAGTAGTATAGATCACAGGGCCGGCTACACCTTC.

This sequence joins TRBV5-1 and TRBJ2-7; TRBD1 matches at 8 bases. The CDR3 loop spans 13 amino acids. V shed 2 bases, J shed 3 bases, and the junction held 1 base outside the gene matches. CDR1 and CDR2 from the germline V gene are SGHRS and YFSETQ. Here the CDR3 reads CASSFGTGYEQYF. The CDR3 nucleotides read TGCGCCAGCAGCTTCGGGACAGGCTACGAGCAGTACTTC.

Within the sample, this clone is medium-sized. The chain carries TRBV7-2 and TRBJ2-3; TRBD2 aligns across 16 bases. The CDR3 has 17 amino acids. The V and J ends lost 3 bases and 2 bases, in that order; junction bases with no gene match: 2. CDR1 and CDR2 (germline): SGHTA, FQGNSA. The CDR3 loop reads CASSLGLAGGPTDTQYF. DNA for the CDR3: TGTGCCAGCAGCTTGGGACTAGCGGGAGGGCCCACAGATACGCAGTATTTT.